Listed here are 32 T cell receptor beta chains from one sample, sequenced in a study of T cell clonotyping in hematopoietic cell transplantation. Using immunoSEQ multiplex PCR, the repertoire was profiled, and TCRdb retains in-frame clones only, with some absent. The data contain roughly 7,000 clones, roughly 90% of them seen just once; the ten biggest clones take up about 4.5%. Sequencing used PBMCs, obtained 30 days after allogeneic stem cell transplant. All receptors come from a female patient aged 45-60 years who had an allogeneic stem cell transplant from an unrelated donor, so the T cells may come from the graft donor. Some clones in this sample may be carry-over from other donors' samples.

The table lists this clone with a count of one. The CDR3 sequence: CASSEEIGVVTEAFF. The CDR3 DNA follows: TGTGCCAGCAGTGAAGAGATCGGGGTTGTCACTGAAGCTTTCTTT. V usage is TRBV25-1 and J usage is TRBJ1-1; no clear D gene. In germline, CDR1 is MGHDK, CDR2 SYGVNS. Trimming took off 2 bases at V and 4 bases at J, with 14 bases between the two ends. The CDR3 loop spans 15 amino acids.

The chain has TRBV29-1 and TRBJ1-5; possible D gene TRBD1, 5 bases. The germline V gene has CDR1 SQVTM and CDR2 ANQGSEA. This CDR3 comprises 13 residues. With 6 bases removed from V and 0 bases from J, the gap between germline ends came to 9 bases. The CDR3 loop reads CSVARGSNQPQHF. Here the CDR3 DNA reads TGCAGCGTGGCGAGGGGTAGCAATCAGCCCCAGCATTTT.

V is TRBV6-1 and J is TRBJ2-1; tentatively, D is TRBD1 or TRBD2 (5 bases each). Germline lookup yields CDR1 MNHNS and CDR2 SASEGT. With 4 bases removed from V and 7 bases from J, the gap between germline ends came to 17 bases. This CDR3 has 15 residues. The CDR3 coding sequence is TGTGCCAGCAGTGTTTACGGGACCCCCGAAAATGAGCAGTTCTTC. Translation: CASSVYGTPENEQFF.

The CDR3 loop reads CASSRQGEGTEAFF. For the CDR3, the DNA is TGTGCCAGTAGTCGCCAGGGGGAGGGCACTGAAGCTTTCTTT. This chain links TRBV19 with TRBJ1-1; 7 nucleotides match TRBD1. V was pared by 5 bases and J by 4 bases, with 7 bases of the junction left unmatched. The length of the CDR3 is 14 residues. Germline CDR1 reads LNHDA; CDR2 reads SQIVND (reference sequence).

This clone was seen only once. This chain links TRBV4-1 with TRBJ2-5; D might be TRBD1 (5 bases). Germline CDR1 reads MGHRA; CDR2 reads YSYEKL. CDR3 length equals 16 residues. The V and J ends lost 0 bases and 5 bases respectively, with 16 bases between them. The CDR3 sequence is CASSQEPPSGYETQYF. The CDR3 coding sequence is TGCGCCAGCAGCCAAGAACCGCCCTCAGGGTATGAGACCCAGTACTTC.

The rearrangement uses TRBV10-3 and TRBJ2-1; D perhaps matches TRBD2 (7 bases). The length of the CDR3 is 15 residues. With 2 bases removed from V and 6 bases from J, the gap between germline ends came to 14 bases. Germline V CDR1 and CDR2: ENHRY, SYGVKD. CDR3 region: CAISEEWGGSNEQFF. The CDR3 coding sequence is TGTGCCATCAGTGAGGAGTGGGGGGGCTCCAATGAGCAGTTCTTC.

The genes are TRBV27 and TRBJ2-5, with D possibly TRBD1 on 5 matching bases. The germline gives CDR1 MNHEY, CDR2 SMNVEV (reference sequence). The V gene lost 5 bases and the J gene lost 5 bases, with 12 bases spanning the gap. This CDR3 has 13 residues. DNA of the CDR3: TGTGCCAGCAGTACAACAGGTTGGGAGACCCAGTACTTC. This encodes CASSTTGWETQYF.

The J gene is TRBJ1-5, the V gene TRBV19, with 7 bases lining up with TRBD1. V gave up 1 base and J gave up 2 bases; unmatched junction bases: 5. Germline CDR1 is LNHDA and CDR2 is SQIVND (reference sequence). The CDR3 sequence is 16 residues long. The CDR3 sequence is CASSIVAGQGNQPQHF. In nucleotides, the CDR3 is TGTGCCAGTAGTATAGTCGCCGGACAGGGCAATCAGCCCCAGCATTTT.

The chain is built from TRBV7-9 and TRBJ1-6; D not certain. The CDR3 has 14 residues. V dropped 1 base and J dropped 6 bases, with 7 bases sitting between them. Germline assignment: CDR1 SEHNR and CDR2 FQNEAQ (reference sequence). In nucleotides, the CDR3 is TGTGCCAGCAGCTTAGAGCAGCTTAATTCACCCCTCCACTTT. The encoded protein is CASSLEQLNSPLHF.

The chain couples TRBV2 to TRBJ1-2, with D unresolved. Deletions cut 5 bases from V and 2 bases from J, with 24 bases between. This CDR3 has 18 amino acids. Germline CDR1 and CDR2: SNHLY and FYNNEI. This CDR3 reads CASSTTASTRGSNYGYTF. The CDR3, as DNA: TGTGCCAGCAGTACCACCGCCAGTACTCGCGGGTCCAACTATGGCTACACCTTC.

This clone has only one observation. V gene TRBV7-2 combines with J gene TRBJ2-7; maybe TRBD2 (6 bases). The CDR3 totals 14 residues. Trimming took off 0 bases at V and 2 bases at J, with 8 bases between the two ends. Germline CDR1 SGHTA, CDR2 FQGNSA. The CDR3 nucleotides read TGTGCCAGCAGCTTAGCCGCTAGCGCCTACGAGCAGTACTTC. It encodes CASSLAASAYEQYF. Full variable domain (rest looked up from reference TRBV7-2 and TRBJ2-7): GAGVSQSPSNKVTEKGKDVELRCDPISGHTALYWYRQSLGQGLEFLIYFQGNSAPDKSGLPSDRFSAERTGGSVSTLTIQRTQQEDSAVYLCASSLAASAYEQYFGPGTRLTVT.

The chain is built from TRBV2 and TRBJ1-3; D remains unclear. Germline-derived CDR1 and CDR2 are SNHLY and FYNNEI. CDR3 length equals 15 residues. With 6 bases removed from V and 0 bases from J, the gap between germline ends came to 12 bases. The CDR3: CASRPPASSGNTIYF. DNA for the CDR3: TGTGCCAGCAGACCCCCCGCCTCCTCTGGAAACACCATATATTTT.

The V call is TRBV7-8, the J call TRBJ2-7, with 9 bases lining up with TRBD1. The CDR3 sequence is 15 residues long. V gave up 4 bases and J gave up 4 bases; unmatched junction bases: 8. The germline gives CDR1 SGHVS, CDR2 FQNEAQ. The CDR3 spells CASSSQGAQTYEQYV. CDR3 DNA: TGTGCCAGCAGCTCACAGGGGGCCCAGACTTACGAGCAGTACGTC.

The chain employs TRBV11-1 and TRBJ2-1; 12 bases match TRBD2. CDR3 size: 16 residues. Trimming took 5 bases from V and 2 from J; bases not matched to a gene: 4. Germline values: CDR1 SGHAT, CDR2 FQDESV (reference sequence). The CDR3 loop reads CASSTRTSGAYNEQFF. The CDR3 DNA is TGTGCCAGCAGCACCCGGACTAGCGGGGCCTACAATGAGCAGTTCTTC.

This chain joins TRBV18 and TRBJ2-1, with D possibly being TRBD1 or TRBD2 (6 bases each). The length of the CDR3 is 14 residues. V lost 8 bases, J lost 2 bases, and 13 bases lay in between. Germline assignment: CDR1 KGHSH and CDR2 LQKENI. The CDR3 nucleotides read TGTGCCAGCACTGGCGGGACAACCTACAATGAGCAGTTCTTC. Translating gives CASTGGTTYNEQFF.

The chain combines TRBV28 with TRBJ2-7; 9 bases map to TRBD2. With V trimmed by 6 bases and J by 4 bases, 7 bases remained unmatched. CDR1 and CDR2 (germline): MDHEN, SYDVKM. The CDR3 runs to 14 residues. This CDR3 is CASSPTSGQYEQYF. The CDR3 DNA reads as TGTGCCAGCAGCCCGACTAGCGGCCAATACGAGCAGTACTTC. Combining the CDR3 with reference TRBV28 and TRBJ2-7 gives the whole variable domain DVKVTQSSRYLVKRTGEKVFLECVQDMDHENMFWYRQDPGLGLRLIYFSYDVKMKEKGDIPEGYSVSREKKERFSLILESASTNQTSMYLCASSPTSGQYEQYFGPGTRLTVT.

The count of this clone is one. The chain's CDR3 is CASSLGLLSDTQYF. In DNA, the CDR3 is TGTGCCAGCAGCTTAGGTCTTTTATCGGATACGCAGTATTTT. The gene calls are TRBV11-1 and TRBJ2-3; D gene uncertain. The CDR3 is made up of 14 amino acids. Between the trimmed V and J ends, which lost 1 base and 6 bases, there was a span of 11 bases. Germline V CDR1 and CDR2: SGHAT, FQDESV (reference sequence).

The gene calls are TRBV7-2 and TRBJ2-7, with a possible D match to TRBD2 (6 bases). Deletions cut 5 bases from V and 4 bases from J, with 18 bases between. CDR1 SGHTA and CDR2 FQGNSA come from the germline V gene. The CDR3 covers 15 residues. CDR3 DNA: TGTGCCAGCAGCCGAAACCCGGGACTCGAATACGAGCAGTACTTC. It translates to CASSRNPGLEYEQYF.

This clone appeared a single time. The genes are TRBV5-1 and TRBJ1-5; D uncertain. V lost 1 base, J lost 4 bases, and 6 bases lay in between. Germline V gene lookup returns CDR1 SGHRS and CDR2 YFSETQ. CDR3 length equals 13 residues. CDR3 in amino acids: CASSLMPNQPQHF. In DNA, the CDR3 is TGCGCCAGCAGCTTGATGCCGAATCAGCCCCAGCATTTT.

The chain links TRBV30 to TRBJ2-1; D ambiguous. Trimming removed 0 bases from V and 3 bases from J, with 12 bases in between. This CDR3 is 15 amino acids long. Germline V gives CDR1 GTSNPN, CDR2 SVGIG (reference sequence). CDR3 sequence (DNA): TGTGCCTGGAGTGTAGGACGCCCCGGCTACAATGAGCAGTTCTTC. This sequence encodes CAWSVGRPGYNEQFF.

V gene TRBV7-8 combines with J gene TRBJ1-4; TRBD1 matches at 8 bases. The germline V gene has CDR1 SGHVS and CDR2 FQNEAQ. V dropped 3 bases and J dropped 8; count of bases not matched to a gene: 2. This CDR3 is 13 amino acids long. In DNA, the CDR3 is TGTGCCAGCAGCTTGGACAGGGCGGAAAAACTGTTTTTT. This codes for CASSLDRAEKLFF.

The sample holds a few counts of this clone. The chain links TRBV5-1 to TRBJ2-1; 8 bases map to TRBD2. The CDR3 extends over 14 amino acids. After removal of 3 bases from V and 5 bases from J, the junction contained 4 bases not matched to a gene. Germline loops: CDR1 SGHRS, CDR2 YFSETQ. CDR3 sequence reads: CASSSLAGNNEQFF. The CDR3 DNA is TGCGCCAGCAGCTCCCTAGCGGGTAACAATGAGCAGTTCTTC. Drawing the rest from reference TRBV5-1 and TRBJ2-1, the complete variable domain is KAGVTQTPRYLIKTRGQQVTLSCSPISGHRSVSWYQQTPGQGLQFLFEYFSETQRNKGNFPGRFSGRQFSNSRSEMNVSTLELGDSALYLCASSSLAGNNEQFFGPGTRLTVL.

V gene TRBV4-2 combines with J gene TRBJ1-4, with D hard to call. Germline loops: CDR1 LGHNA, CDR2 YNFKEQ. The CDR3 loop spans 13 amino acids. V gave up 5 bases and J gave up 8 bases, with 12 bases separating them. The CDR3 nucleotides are TGTGCCAGCAGCTTGGAGGTAGGGGAAAAACTGTTTTTT. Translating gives CASSLEVGEKLFF.

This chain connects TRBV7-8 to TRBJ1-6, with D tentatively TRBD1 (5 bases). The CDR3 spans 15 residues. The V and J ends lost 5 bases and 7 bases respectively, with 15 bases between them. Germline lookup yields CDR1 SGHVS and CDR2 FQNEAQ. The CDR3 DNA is TGTGCCAGCAGCCCCCAGGGTAGGGGAAATTCACCCCTCCACTTT. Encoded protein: CASSPQGRGNSPLHF. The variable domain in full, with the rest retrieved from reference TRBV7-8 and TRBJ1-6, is GAGVSQSPRYKVAKRGQDVALRCDPISGHVSLFWYQQALGQGPEFLTYFQNEAQLDKSGLPSDRFFAERPEGSVSTLKIQRTQQEDSAVYLCASSPQGRGNSPLHFGNGTRLTVT.

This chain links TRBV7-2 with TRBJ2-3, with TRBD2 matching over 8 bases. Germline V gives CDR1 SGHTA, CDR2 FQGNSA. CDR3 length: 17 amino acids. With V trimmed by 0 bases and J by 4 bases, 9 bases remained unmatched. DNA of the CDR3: TGTGCCAGCAGCTTAGCGCCGGGCGGGGGGCGCGCAGATACGCAGTATTTT. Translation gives CASSLAPGGGRADTQYF.

This chain's CDR3 is CASSQSTGTVYGYTF. The CDR3 coding sequence is TGTGCCAGCAGTCAATCGACCGGGACGGTCTATGGCTACACCTTC. The V gene is TRBV6-5, the J gene TRBJ1-2, with D possibly matching TRBD1 (5 bases). In germline, CDR1 is MNHEY, CDR2 SVGAGI. The V end was cut by 5 bases, the J end by 4 bases, with 17 bases between. This CDR3 region has 15 residues.

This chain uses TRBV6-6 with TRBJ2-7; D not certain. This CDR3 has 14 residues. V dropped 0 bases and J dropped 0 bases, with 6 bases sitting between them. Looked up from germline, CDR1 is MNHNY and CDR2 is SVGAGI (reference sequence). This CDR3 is CASSYSPGSYEQYF. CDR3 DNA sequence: TGTGCCAGCAGTTACTCCCCTGGCTCCTACGAGCAGTACTTC.

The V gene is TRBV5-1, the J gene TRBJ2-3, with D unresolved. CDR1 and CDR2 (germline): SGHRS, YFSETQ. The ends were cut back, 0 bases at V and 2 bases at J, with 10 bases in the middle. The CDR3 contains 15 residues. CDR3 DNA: TGCGCCAGCAGCTTGGGGGGTTTCACCACAGATACGCAGTATTTT. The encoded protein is CASSLGGFTTDTQYF. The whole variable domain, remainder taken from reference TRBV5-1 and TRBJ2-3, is KAGVTQTPRYLIKTRGQQVTLSCSPISGHRSVSWYQQTPGQGLQFLFEYFSETQRNKGNFPGRFSGRQFSNSRSEMNVSTLELGDSALYLCASSLGGFTTDTQYFGPGTRLTVL.

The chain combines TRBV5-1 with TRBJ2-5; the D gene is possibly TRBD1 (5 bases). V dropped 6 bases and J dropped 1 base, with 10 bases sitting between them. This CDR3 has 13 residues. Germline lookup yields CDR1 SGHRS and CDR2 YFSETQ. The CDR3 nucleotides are TGCGCCAGCAAGGACACGGGCCAAGAGACCCAGTACTTC. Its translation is CASKDTGQETQYF.

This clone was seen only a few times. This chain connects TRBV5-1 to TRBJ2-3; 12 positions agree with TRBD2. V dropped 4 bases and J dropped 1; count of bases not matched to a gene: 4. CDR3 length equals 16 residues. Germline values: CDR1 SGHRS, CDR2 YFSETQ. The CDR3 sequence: CASSLRLAGGTDTQYF. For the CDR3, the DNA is TGCGCCAGCAGCCTAAGACTAGCGGGAGGCACAGATACGCAGTATTTT. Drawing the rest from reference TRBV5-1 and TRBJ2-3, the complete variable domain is KAGVTQTPRYLIKTRGQQVTLSCSPISGHRSVSWYQQTPGQGLQFLFEYFSETQRNKGNFPGRFSGRQFSNSRSEMNVSTLELGDSALYLCASSLRLAGGTDTQYFGPGTRLTVL.

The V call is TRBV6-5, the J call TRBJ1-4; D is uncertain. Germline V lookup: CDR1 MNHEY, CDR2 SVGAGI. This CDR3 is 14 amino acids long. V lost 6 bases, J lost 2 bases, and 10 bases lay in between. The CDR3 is CASSPTRTNEKLFF. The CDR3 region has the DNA TGTGCCAGCAGCCCGACACGGACTAATGAAAAACTGTTTTTT.

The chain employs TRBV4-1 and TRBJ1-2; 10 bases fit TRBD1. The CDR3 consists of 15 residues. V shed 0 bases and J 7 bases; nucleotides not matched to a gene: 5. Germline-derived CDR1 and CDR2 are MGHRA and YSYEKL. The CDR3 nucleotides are TGCGCCAGCAGCCAAGAAGCGACAGGGGGCTCTGGCTACACCTTC. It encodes CASSQEATGGSGYTF.